This TCR beta chain appears in the sequencing data of a study of blood T cell repertoires in COVID-19. Study-level information: From T cells, B-cell-depleted T cells, or PBMCs came the material, which was cDNA or gDNA.

The germline gives CDR1 MNHEY, CDR2 SVGEGT. After removal of 5 bases from V and 2 bases from J, the junction contained 5 bases not matched to a gene. This CDR3 spans 15 amino acids. Authors' analysis steps: Reference gene primer amplification in the assay estimated nucleated cell counts. The data were produced by immunoSEQ multiplex PCR, yet TCRdb's version contains in-frame clones alone and is incomplete. V and J calls and clone size are given by that table; D and trimming were obtained from the DNA. The table has about 150,000 clones, about 85% seen once; the top ten hold roughly 2.5%. Patients from Seattle were sampled longitudinally, starting during active infection.

The receptor comes from a human donor with COVID-19, enrolled during active disease. The donor label of this sample is uncertain. Source material: peripheral blood. The chain recombines TRBV6-2 or TRBV6-3 with TRBJ2-1; TRBD1 matches at 8 bases. The CDR3 reads CASSRTGWTYNEQFF. The CDR3 DNA sequence: TGTGCCAGCAGTCGGACAGGGTGGACCTACAATGAGCAGTTCTTC.